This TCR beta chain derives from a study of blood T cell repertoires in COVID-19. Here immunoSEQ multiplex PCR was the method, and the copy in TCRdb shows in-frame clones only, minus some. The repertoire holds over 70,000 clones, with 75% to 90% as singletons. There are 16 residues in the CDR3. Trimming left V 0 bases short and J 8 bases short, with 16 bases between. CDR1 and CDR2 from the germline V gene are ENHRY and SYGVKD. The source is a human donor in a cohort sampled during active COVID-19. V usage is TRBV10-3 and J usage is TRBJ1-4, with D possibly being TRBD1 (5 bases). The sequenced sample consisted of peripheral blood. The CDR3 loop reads CAISESGGAALEKLFF. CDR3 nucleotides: TGTGCCATCAGTGAGTCGGGAGGGGCAGCCCTAGAAAAACTGTTTTTT.